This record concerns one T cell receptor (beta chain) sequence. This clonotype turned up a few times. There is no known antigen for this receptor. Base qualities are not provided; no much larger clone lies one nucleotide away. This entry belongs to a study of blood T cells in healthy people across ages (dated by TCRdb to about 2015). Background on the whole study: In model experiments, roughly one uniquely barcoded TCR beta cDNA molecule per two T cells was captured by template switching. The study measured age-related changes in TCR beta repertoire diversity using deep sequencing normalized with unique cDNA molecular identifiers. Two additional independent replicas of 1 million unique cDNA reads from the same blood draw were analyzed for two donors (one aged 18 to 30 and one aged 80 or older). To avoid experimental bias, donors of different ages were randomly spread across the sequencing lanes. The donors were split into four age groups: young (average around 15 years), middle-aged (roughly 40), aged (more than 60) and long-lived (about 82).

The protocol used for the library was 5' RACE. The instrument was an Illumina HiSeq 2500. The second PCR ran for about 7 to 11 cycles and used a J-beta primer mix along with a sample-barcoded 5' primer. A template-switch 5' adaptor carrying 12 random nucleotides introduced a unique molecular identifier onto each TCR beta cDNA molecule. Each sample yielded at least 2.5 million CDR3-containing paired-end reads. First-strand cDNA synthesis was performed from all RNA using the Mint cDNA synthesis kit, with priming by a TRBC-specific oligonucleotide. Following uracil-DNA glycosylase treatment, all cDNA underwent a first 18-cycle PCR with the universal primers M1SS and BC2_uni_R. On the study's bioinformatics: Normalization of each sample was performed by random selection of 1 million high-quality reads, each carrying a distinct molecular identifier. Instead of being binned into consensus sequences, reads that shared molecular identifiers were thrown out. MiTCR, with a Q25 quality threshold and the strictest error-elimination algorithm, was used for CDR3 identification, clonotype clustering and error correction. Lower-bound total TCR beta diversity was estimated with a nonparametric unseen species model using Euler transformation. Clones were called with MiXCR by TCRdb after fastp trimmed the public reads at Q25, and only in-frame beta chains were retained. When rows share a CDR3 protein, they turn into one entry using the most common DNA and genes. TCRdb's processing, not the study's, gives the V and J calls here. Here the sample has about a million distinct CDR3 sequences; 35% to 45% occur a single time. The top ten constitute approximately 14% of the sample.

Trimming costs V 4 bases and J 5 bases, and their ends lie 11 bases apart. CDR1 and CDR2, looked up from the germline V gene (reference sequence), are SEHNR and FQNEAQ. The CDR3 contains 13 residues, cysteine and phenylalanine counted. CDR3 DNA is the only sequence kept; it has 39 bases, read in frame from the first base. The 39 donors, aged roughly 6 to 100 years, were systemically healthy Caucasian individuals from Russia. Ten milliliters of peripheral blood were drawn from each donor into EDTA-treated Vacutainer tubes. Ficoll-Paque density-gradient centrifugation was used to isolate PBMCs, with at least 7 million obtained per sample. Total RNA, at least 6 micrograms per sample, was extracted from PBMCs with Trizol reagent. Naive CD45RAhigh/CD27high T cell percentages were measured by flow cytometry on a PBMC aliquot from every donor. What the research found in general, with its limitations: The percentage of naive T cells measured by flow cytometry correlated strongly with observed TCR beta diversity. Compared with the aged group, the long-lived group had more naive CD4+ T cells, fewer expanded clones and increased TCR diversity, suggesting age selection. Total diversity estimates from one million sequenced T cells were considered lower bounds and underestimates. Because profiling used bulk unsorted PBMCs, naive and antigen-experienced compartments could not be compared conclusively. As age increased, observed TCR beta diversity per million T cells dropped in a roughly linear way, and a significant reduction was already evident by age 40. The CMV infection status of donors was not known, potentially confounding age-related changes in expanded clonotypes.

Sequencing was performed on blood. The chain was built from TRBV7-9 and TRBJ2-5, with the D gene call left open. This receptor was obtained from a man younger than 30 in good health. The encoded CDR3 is CASSSRDLETQYF. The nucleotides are TGTGCCAGCAGCTCTAGGGATTTGGAGACCCAGTACTTC.